This is a list of T cell receptor beta chains from one sample in a study of CD8 T cells in Susac syndrome. In TCRdb, the immunoSEQ multiplex PCR reads were re-called with MiXCR into one record per CDR3 protein. This table has about 200,000 distinct CDR3 sequences, 90% to 95% appearing once. Sequenced: CD4+ T cells from PBMCs. These receptors all come from a human donor with multiple sclerosis. Both conserved end residues are part of each CDR3. Fields, in order: J gene, D gene, clone size, V gene, CDR3 DNA, CDR3 protein. The D gene is left open where the match is weak. The size of a clone is reported for some rows only, either as once, few or many, or as a class for expanded clones.

TRBJ2-3 TRBD2 . TRBV3-1 TGTGCCAGCAGTCGTAGCGGGAGGGCCAGGACAGATACGCAGTATTTT CASSRSGRARTDTQYF
TRBJ2-7 . . TRBV2 TGTGCCAGCAGTGAGGGGCGTCCCTACGAGCAGTACTTC CASSEGRPYEQYF
TRBJ2-3 TRBD2 once TRBV5-4 TGTGCCTCCCGGGCTAGCGGGGGAGATACGCAGTATTTT CASRASGGDTQYF
TRBJ2-7 . . TRBV11-2 TGTGCCAGCAGCTTGGGGCACAGAGTCCCCTACGAGCAGTACTTC CASSLGHRVPYEQYF
TRBJ2-1 . once TRBV7-9 TGTGCCAGCAGCATTAGAGGAAGTGAGCAGTTCTTC CASSIRGSEQFF
TRBJ1-2 . . TRBV30 TGTGCCTGGAGTGTAATAAGGGCTCAAGGCTACACCTTC CAWSVIRAQGYTF
TRBJ2-7 . . TRBV29-1 TGCAGCGTTGTCGGGTACGAGCAGTACTTC CSVVGYEQYF
TRBJ2-1 . . TRBV3-1 TGTGCCAGCAGCCAAACCCAAAGCTCCTACAATGAGCAGTTCTTC CASSQTQSSYNEQFF
TRBJ2-7 . . TRBV19 TGTGCCAGTAGTATGGGAACAGGCTACGAGCAGTACTTC CASSMGTGYEQYF
TRBJ2-5 TRBD2 . TRBV5-4 TGTGCCAGCAGGGGCTCAGCGGGAGGCGAGACCCAGTACTTC CASRGSAGGETQYF
TRBJ1-1 TRBD1 once TRBV15 TGTGCCACCGTCCGGGACAGGGGGCGCGGCACTGAAGCTTTCTTT CATVRDRGRGTEAFF
TRBJ1-1 . . TRBV13 TGTGCCAGCAGCTCCTCCGGGGGAGCGAACACTGAAGCTTTCTTT CASSSSGGANTEAFF
TRBJ1-1 TRBD1 . TRBV12-3/TRBV12-4 TGTGCCAGCAGAAAGGACAGGGACGAAGCTTTCTTT CASRKDRDEAFF
TRBJ1-2 . . TRBV30 TGTGCCTGGAGTGTACAGCCCTATGGCTACACCTTC CAWSVQPYGYTF
TRBJ1-1 . . TRBV5-1 TGCGCCAGCCAAAGGGGGAGGACGGCTGACACTGAAGCTTTCTTT CASQRGRTADTEAFF
TRBJ2-1 TRBD2 . TRBV24-1 TGTGCCACCAGTGGGAGACCTAGCGGGGCAGAATCCTACAATGAGCAGTTCTTC CATSGRPSGAESYNEQFF
TRBJ2-5 . . TRBV15 TGTGCCACCAGCAGAGGGGGGGCGGGGAAAGAGACCCAGTACTTC CATSRGGAGKETQYF
TRBJ2-4 . . TRBV20-1 TGCAGTGCTTGGTCCTGGAGAGCCAAAAACATTCAGTACTTC CSAWSWRAKNIQYF
TRBJ2-7 . . TRBV12-5 TGTGCTAGTGGAAAATCAGGGGAAGACGAGCAGTACTTC CASGKSGEDEQYF
TRBJ2-3 . . TRBV9 TGTGCCAGCAGCCCTCCGACTCCAGATACGCAGTATTTT CASSPPTPDTQYF
TRBJ1-2 . . TRBV5-1 TGCGCCAGCAGCTTGGAACGAAATGGCTACACCTTC CASSLERNGYTF
TRBJ2-5 TRBD2 . TRBV4-2 TGTGCCAGCAGCCCAGACAGTCTCGGGGGGGAGACCCAGTACTTC CASSPDSLGGETQYF
TRBJ2-3 . . TRBV12-3/TRBV12-4 TGTGCCAGCGGTCGACAGCAACACACAGATACGCAGTATTTT CASGRQQHTDTQYF
TRBJ2-7 . . TRBV5-1 TGCGCCAGCAGCCTGACACCGGACCTAACCTACGAGCAGTACTTC CASSLTPDLTYEQYF
TRBJ1-1 . once TRBV18 TGTGCCAGCTCAACCTCTACAGAAATGAACACTGAAGCTTTCTTT CASSTSTEMNTEAFF
TRBJ1-2 TRBD1 . TRBV27 TGTGCCAGCAGAATGGCCGGGGACAGGGTCTATGGCTACACCTTC CASRMAGDRVYGYTF
TRBJ1-1 . . TRBV7-9 TGTGCCAGCAGCTTTTCCGGAGGGGGGGACACTGAAGCTTTCTTT CASSFSGGGDTEAFF
TRBJ2-3 . . TRBV7-9 TGTGCCAGCAGCTTACAGGGGACTAGCACAGATACGCAGTATTTT CASSLQGTSTDTQYF
TRBJ2-1 . . TRBV20-1 TGCAGTGCTAGGAACGCACGAGATTACAATGAGCAGTTCTTC CSARNARDYNEQFF
TRBJ1-4 . . TRBV18 TGTGCCAGCTCACCAAGGGTGGCAACTAATGAAAAACTGTTTTTT CASSPRVATNEKLFF
TRBJ1-2 . . TRBV4-1 TGCGCCAGCAGCCATCGACAGAATCCTAACTATGGCTACACCTTC CASSHRQNPNYGYTF
TRBJ1-5 . . TRBV12-3/TRBV12-4 TGTGCCAGCAGTTCCGCCGGGGGGGGTCGCAATCAGCCCCAGCATTTT CASSSAGGGRNQPQHF
TRBJ2-2 . . TRBV5-1 TGCGCCAGCAGCTGGACTAACACCGGGGAGCTGTTTTTT CASSWTNTGELFF
TRBJ2-7 TRBD2 . TRBV13 TGTGCCAGCAGCCGGACTAGCGGGGCAAGTCGCTACGAGCAGTACTTC CASSRTSGASRYEQYF
TRBJ2-1 . . TRBV30 TGTGCCTGGAGTGACCTAGACAGGTATTGGAATGAGCAGTTCTTC CAWSDLDRYWNEQFF
TRBJ2-4 . . TRBV30 TGTGTCTGGAGCGCGGGACAGCCCTTAGCCAAAAACATTCAGTACTTC CVWSAGQPLAKNIQYF
TRBJ2-1 TRBD2 . TRBV2 TGTGCCAGCAGTGAACGTGGCGGGAGGGCCTACAATGAGCAGTTCTTC CASSERGGRAYNEQFF
TRBJ1-2 TRBD1 . TRBV5-4 TGTGCCAGCAGCGATCGGACAGGGAATGGCTACACCTTC CASSDRTGNGYTF
TRBJ2-7 . . TRBV30 TGTGCCTGGGGTCGCTCGGAGCAGTACTTC CAWGRSEQYF
TRBJ1-1 . once TRBV9 TGTGCCAGCTCCGCCGGGGGGAGTGAAGCTTTCTTT CASSAGGSEAFF
TRBJ2-1 . . TRBV30 TGTGCCCAAAAAGCTGCAGTTAGTGGGGAGCAGTTCTTC CAQKAAVSGEQFF
TRBJ1-1 TRBD1 . TRBV9 TGTGCCAGCAGCGGGACAGGGTGGGGAGGGTTAGCTTTCTTT CASSGTGWGGLAFF
TRBJ2-7 . . TRBV12-3/TRBV12-4 TGTGCCAGCAGCAAAGTCAGGGGTGGGTCCTACGAGCAGTACTTC CASSKVRGGSYEQYF
TRBJ2-4 TRBD1 . TRBV9 TGTGCCAGCAGCGTGGGAGGGACAGGGGTGAACATTCAGTACTTC CASSVGGTGVNIQYF
TRBJ2-3 . . TRBV11-2 TGTGCCAGCAGCTTGAGGCGGGGTTCCACAGATACGCAGTATTTT CASSLRRGSTDTQYF
TRBJ1-5 TRBD1 . TRBV20-1 TGCAGTGCTAGAGGGGGACAGGCCCTAAGCAATCAGCCCCAGCATTTT CSARGGQALSNQPQHF